This record covers a single T cell receptor beta chain. The antigen is unknown. The sample's time point: baseline pretreatment blood. Treatment defined: 15 Gy SBRT to primary tumor, nephrectomy 4 weeks later. Clear cell pathology was present in this patient's renal cell carcinoma. This record belongs to a study of radiation and T cells in renal cell carcinoma. Study-wide results and limits: From baseline, blood top tumor clonotypes peaked at 2 weeks post-radiation.

The protocol was immunoSEQ multiplex PCR, while the TCRdb copy is restricted to in-frame clones and leaves out a portion. The sample includes about 49,000 clones, 83% seen only once; the top ten take 30% to 35%. The CDR3 contains 13 residues. The germline V gene encodes CDR1 MDHEN and CDR2 SYDVKM. V shed 2 bases and J 7 bases; nucleotides not matched to a gene: 4. This receptor was taken from a woman between 65 and 79 years old with renal cell carcinoma. The chain couples TRBV28 to TRBJ2-5; 7 bases are shared with TRBD1. Sequenced here: blood, sampled from a patient whose treatment included radiotherapy and nephrectomy. Written as DNA, the CDR3 is TGTGCCAGCAGTTTAGAGGCAGGGGGGACCCAGTACTTC. Protein product: CASSLEAGGTQYF.